This passage covers 28 T cell receptor beta chains from one sample sequenced in a study of graft-versus-host responses after intestinal transplantation. Assay used: immunoSEQ multiplex PCR; TCRdb lists only in-frame clones, some missing. The sample has about 12,000 clones; about 93% are singletons. The specimen comprised PBMCs, sampled 109 days after intestinal transplant. Source of these receptors: a human patient who received an intestinal transplant, so some T cells may come from the graft donor.

J is TRBJ2-2 and V is TRBV9; 7 nucleotides agree with TRBD1. V shed 3 bases and J 3 bases; nucleotides not matched to a gene: 8. The CDR3 extends over 16 amino acids. CDR1 is SGDLS and CDR2 is YYNGEE in the germline V gene. CDR3 in DNA: TGTGCCAGCAGCGAAAACCGGGACAGACACACCGGGGAGCTGTTTTTT. This sequence encodes CASSENRDRHTGELFF. The full variable domain, its missing parts supplied by reference TRBV9 and TRBJ2-2, is DSGVTQTPKHLITATGQRVTLRCSPRSGDLSVYWYQQSLDQGLQFLIQYYNGEERAKGNILERFSAQQFPDLHSELNLSSLELGDSALYFCASSENRDRHTGELFFGEGSRLTVL.

This clone was observed a few times. The CDR3 DNA sequence: TGTGCCACCAGCAGAGATTGGGCAGGGCCTGGAAACACCATATATTTT. Protein: CATSRDWAGPGNTIYF. The chain couples TRBV15 to TRBJ1-3, with D maybe TRBD1 (5 bases). The germline V and J ends were trimmed by 0 bases and 2 bases, with 11 bases remaining between them. Germline V gene data show CDR1 as LNHNV and CDR2 as YYDKDF (reference sequence). The length of the CDR3 is 16 residues.

J is TRBJ1-1 and V is TRBV6-6; D may be TRBD1 (6 bases). This CDR3 is built from 13 residues. The V gene's germline CDR1 is MNHNY and CDR2 SVGAGI (reference sequence). V gave up 6 bases and J gave up 7 bases, with 15 bases separating them. In DNA, the CDR3 is TGTGCCAGCAGCCAATACGGACAGAATGAAGCTTTCTTT. The encoded protein is CASSQYGQNEAFF.

The rearrangement links TRBV30 to TRBJ2-2; TRBD1 is a possible D gene (6 bases). The CDR3 consists of 11 residues. Trimming stripped 5 bases from V and 7 bases from J, with 8 bases between. Germline lookup yields CDR1 GTSNPN and CDR2 SVGIG (reference sequence). The CDR3 DNA reads as TGTGCCTGGGGCAGGGGCGGGGAGCTGTTTTTT. It encodes CAWGRGGELFF.

The chain employs TRBV5-1 and TRBJ1-3; the D gene is possibly TRBD1 (5 bases). V lost 3 bases to trimming and J lost 0 bases, with 16 bases between them. The CDR3 is 17 amino acids. The germline V gene encodes CDR1 SGHRS and CDR2 YFSETQ. CDR3 protein: CASSWDEGSPSGNTIYF. The DNA for the CDR3 is TGCGCCAGCAGCTGGGACGAGGGGTCCCCCTCTGGAAACACCATATATTTT.

V is TRBV30 and J is TRBJ2-6, with D hard to call. CDR3 length: 16 amino acids. Trimming pared 2 bases from V and 0 bases from J, leaving 11 bases between. CDR1 and CDR2 from the germline V gene are GTSNPN and SVGIG (reference sequence). The CDR3 here is CAWSLQSPSGANVLTF. The CDR3 DNA reads as TGTGCCTGGAGTCTCCAGTCCCCCTCTGGGGCCAACGTCCTGACTTTC.

The chain has TRBV6-5 and TRBJ1-1, with D unclear. The CDR3 covers 16 residues. In germline, CDR1 is MNHEY, CDR2 SVGAGI. Trimming removed 0 bases at V and 0 bases at J, with 11 bases between. The CDR3 nucleotides read TGTGCCAGCAGTTACTCGATGGGGTCAGTGAACACTGAAGCTTTCTTT. Amino acids: CASSYSMGSVNTEAFF.

The chain has TRBV5-1 and TRBJ2-7; TRBD1 aligns across 12 bases. The CDR3 contains 14 residues. The J segment lost 4 bases and the V segment lost 3 bases, leaving 2 bases of the junction unmatched. Germline CDR1 reads SGHRS; CDR2 reads YFSETQ. In nucleotides, the CDR3 is TGCGCCAGCAGCTCGGGACAGGGGGCTTACGAGCAGTACTTC. It is translated as CASSSGQGAYEQYF.

The J gene is TRBJ1-1, the V gene TRBV6-5, with TRBD1 matching 8 bases. This CDR3 region has 14 residues. After removal of 7 bases from V and 3 bases from J, the junction contained 7 bases not matched to a gene. Per germline, CDR1 MNHEY and CDR2 SVGAGI. CDR3 residues: CASIKDRGDTEAFF. The CDR3 bases are TGTGCCAGCATCAAAGACAGGGGTGACACTGAAGCTTTCTTT.

The chain recombines TRBV5-4 with TRBJ2-4; 8 bases fit TRBD2. Germline CDR1 SGHNT, CDR2 YYREEE (reference sequence). The CDR3 is 16 amino acids. Trimming cost V 0 bases and J 0 bases; bases outside gene matches: 2. The CDR3 DNA is TGTGCCAGCAGCTTGGCCGGGGGGGTAGCCAAAAACATTCAGTACTTC. Its translation: CASSLAGGVAKNIQYF. The variable domain in full, with the rest retrieved from reference TRBV5-4 and TRBJ2-4, is ETGVTQSPTHLIKTRGQQVTLRCSSQSGHNTVSWYQQALGQGPQFIFQYYREEENGRGNFPPRFSGLQFPNYSSELNVNALELDDSALYLCASSLAGGVAKNIQYFGAGTRLSVL.

V is TRBV11-1 and J is TRBJ1-6; 8 bases line up with TRBD1. The CDR3 sequence is 14 residues long. Losses at the gene ends were 6 bases for V and 7 bases for J; bases not matched to a gene: 5. Germline V gene sequence: CDR1 SGHAT, CDR2 FQDESV (reference sequence). The CDR3 loop reads CASSTTGENSPLHF. CDR3 coding DNA: TGTGCCAGCAGTACGACAGGGGAGAATTCACCCCTCCACTTT.

The chain recombines TRBV1 with TRBJ2-6; the table gives TRBD2 as D, unverified against the DNA. TRBV1 is labeled a pseudogene. This CDR3 comprises 18 residues. This CDR3 is CTSSLRSLCKSRANVLTF. Written as DNA, the CDR3 is TGCACCAGCAGCCTTAGAAGTTTGTGCAAAAGTCGGGCCAACGTCCTGACTTTC.

This clone has a single count. The rearrangement links TRBV5-4 to TRBJ2-1, with D uncertain. Looked up from germline, CDR1 is SGHNT and CDR2 is YYREEE (reference sequence). V dropped 0 bases and J dropped 5 bases, with 15 bases sitting between them. The CDR3 totals 16 residues. The CDR3 protein is CASSLVRASSHNEQFF. The CDR3 bases are TGTGCCAGCAGCTTGGTCCGCGCGAGTTCCCACAATGAGCAGTTCTTC.

CDR3 in amino acids: CASSQNRNTYEQYF. DNA for the CDR3: TGCGCCAGCAGCCAAAACAGGAATACCTACGAGCAGTACTTC. V usage is TRBV4-1 and J usage is TRBJ2-7, with D possibly matching TRBD1 (5 bases). The CDR3 loop spans 14 amino acids. The V end lost 2 bases, the J end lost 2 bases, and 10 bases lay between the germline ends. Germline CDR1 reads MGHRA; CDR2 reads YSYEKL.

The chain recombines TRBV27 with TRBJ1-5; perhaps TRBD1 as D (6 bases). The CDR3 spans 14 residues. CDR1 is MNHEY, CDR2 SMNVEV, per germline (reference sequence). The V gene lost 0 bases and the J gene lost 8 bases, with 11 bases spanning the gap. CDR3 DNA sequence: TGTGCCAGCAGTTTATCGGGGGCACTTGAGCCCCAGCATTTT. Its protein product is CASSLSGALEPQHF.

The V call is TRBV18, the J call TRBJ2-3; D call uncertain. The CDR3 is 15 residues long. V was trimmed by 7 bases and J by 1 base, leaving 15 bases between them. The V gene's germline CDR1 is KGHSH and CDR2 LQKENI. In nucleotides, the CDR3 is TGTGCCAGCTTGCTACATGATCTGGGCACAGATACGCAGTATTTT. This translates into CASLLHDLGTDTQYF.

The rearrangement uses TRBV4-2 and TRBJ2-7, with 8 bases matching TRBD1. V gave up 5 bases and J gave up 0 bases; unmatched junction bases: 12. The CDR3 is 17 amino acids. The germline gives CDR1 LGHNA, CDR2 YNFKEQ. The CDR3 coding sequence is TGTGCCAGCAGCTTAGGAGCAGGGGGCGTTATCTCCTACGAGCAGTACTTC. Residues: CASSLGAGGVISYEQYF.

The chain joins TRBV5-6 to TRBJ1-5; unclear D gene. V dropped 0 bases and J dropped 9 bases, with 19 bases sitting between them. Germline V gives CDR1 SGHDT, CDR2 YYEEEE. CDR3 length equals 16 residues. CDR3 DNA: TGTGCCAGCAGCTTGGGAGGAGTCGGGCTTATGGGGCCCCAGCATTTT. Translation gives CASSLGGVGLMGPQHF.

The chain is built from TRBV6-1 and TRBJ1-2, with TRBD1 matching 7 bases. CDR1 is MNHNS and CDR2 is SASEGT in the germline V gene. The ends lost 7 bases at V and 6 bases at J; junction bases unmatched: 11. This CDR3 has 14 amino acids. For the CDR3, the DNA is TGTGCCAGCACGGAAGCAGGGGGAGAGAATGGCTACACCTTC. This translates into CASTEAGGENGYTF.

The chain combines TRBV19 with TRBJ1-2; unclear D gene. Germline CDR1 is LNHDA and CDR2 is SQIVND (reference sequence). The CDR3 is 12 residues long. V dropped 10 bases and J dropped 3 bases, with 12 bases sitting between them. In DNA, the CDR3 is TGTGCCACCCGAGGCCTCGACTATGGCTACACCTTC. This encodes CATRGLDYGYTF.

V and J are TRBV30 and TRBJ1-3; tentatively, D is TRBD1 (5 bases). Germline CDR1 and CDR2: GTSNPN and SVGIG (reference sequence). This CDR3 is built from 13 residues. The germline V and J ends were trimmed by 1 base and 3 bases, with 7 bases remaining between them. The CDR3 DNA is TGTGCCTGGAGTGGGGGGGTTGGAAACACCATATATTTT. As protein: CAWSGGVGNTIYF.

Points on this clone: At one of its ends the junction is not consistent with the germline gene, which may arise from a read error. Other DNA sequences of this sample code for an identical CDR3. This chain connects TRBV7-3 to TRBJ2-1, with 9 bases lining up with TRBD2. The CDR3 runs 16 residues. Germline CDR1 reads SGHTA; CDR2 reads FQGTGA. The DNA of the CDR3 is TGCGCCAGCGCCGAAGCGGCGGGAGGGGTGTACAATGAGCAGTTCTTC. Its translation: CASAEAAGGVYNEQFF.

The chain uses TRBV28 and TRBJ2-7; TRBD1 matches 7 bases. The CDR3 runs to 14 residues. In germline, CDR1 is MDHEN, CDR2 SYDVKM. After removal of 7 bases from V and 4 bases from J, the junction contained 10 bases not matched to a gene. The CDR3 loop reads CASTRDRERYEQYF. The CDR3 bases are TGTGCCAGCACCAGGGACAGAGAACGATACGAGCAGTACTTC. The variable domain in full, completed from reference TRBV28 and TRBJ2-7, reads DVKVTQSSRYLVKRTGEKVFLECVQDMDHENMFWYRQDPGLGLRLIYFSYDVKMKEKGDIPEGYSVSREKKERFSLILESASTNQTSMYLCASTRDRERYEQYFGPGTRLTVT.

V and J are TRBV11-2 and TRBJ2-1, with D perhaps TRBD2 (5 bases). This CDR3 has 12 amino acids. Trimming cost V 0 bases and J 16 bases, with 13 bases left between them. Per the germline V gene, CDR1 is SGHAT and CDR2 is FQNNGV. For the CDR3, the DNA is TGTGCCAGCAGCTTAGATAGAGGGAACCACTTCTTC. Translated: CASSLDRGNHFF.

V is TRBV7-6 and J is TRBJ1-1, with unresolved D. The CDR3 sequence is 13 residues long. From germline, CDR1 is SGHVS and CDR2 FNYEAQ. The V gene lost 6 bases and the J gene lost 5 bases, with 13 bases spanning the gap. CDR3 sequence: CASSNTAVTEAFF. CDR3 in DNA: TGTGCCAGCAGTAACACCGCGGTTACTGAAGCTTTCTTT.

CDR3 nucleotide sequence: TGTGCCAGAAGCTTATCACGGGCTCATTACACTGAAGCTTTCTTT. Translating it yields CARSLSRAHYTEAFF. This chain uses TRBV5-3 with TRBJ1-1, with D unresolved. TRBV5-3 is an ORF for which the function is uncertain. The CDR3 is 15 amino acids. Deletions cut 2 bases from V and 3 bases from J, with 14 bases between.

The rearrangement uses TRBV7-2 and TRBJ2-5; possibly TRBD2 for D (6 bases). Germline assignment: CDR1 SGHTA and CDR2 FQGNSA. Between the trimmed V and J ends, which lost 0 bases and 5 bases, there was a span of 10 bases. The CDR3 runs 14 residues. CDR3 nucleotides: TGTGCCAGCAGCTTAGCGGGAGGCGGGGAGACCCAGTACTTC. Protein product: CASSLAGGGETQYF.

V gene TRBV19 combines with J gene TRBJ2-7, with D unresolved. This CDR3 is 16 amino acids long. Between the trimmed V and J ends, which lost 3 bases and 0 bases, there was a span of 15 bases. Germline V gene lookup returns CDR1 LNHDA and CDR2 SQIVND (reference sequence). The CDR3 here is CASSIVPGRSSYEQYF. CDR3 bases: TGTGCCAGTAGTATCGTCCCCGGGCGGAGCTCCTACGAGCAGTACTTC.